This T cell receptor beta chain is drawn from a study of OX40 agonist ivuxolimab in advanced cancers. A note on the overall study: The costimulatory receptor OX40 (CD134) was targeted by ivuxolimab, a fully human IgG2 agonistic monoclonal antibody. Intravenous ivuxolimab was administered to patients every 2 weeks at six dose levels: 0.01, 0.1, 0.3, 1.5, 3 and 10 mg/kg. Of the approximately 50 dose-escalation patients, hepatocellular carcinoma was present in about 20, melanoma in around 15, renal cell carcinoma in 9 and head and neck cancer in 9. The dose-escalation cohort was roughly 87% male with a mean age of about 65 years, ranging from roughly 20 to 80. Patients were allowed to have had prior anti-PD-1, anti-PD-L1 or anti-CTLA-4 therapy, and 30% to 40% of the dose-escalation patients had previously received checkpoint inhibitors. Partial responses were achieved by three dose-escalation patients, of whom one had hepatocellular carcinoma and two had cutaneous melanoma. The point of sequencing TCRbeta in the periphery was to test whether ivuxolimab changed TCR sequence diversity and drove clonal T-cell expansion. The paper covers the monotherapy dose-escalation part of the phase I ivuxolimab trial, which included N ≈ 54 patients.

The trial excluded patients who had a history of autoimmune disease or who were on systemic immunosuppression. Peripheral blood for TCR sequencing was collected from all dose cohorts at baseline, on cycle 4 day 1, and on cycle 7 day 1. Samples came from an open-label, multicenter, first-in-human phase I dose-escalation trial of ivuxolimab. Adults with locally advanced or metastatic melanoma, renal cell, hepatocellular, or head and neck squamous cell carcinoma were enrolled in the trial. Before TCR sequencing, CD4+ T cells and CD8+ T cells were sorted from peripheral blood as separate populations. Genomic DNA was extracted from sorted cells for sequencing of the TCRbeta CDR3 region. The immunoSEQ Assay was used to sequence the TCRbeta CDR3 regions. TCRdb mirrors the immuneACCESS table, restricted to in-frame sequences. Some clones are absent from its copies; in checked studies, under half trace to an unresolved V gene, and the reason for the others is unknown. This sample comprises about 93,000 clones, 75% to 95% of them detected only once. The ten most abundant clones make up 2% to 3% of the sample.

General conclusions and limits of the study: Low levels of normalized T-cell clonal expansion were also shown by some nonresponding patients. In partial responders in the 0.1-3.0 mg/kg groups, normalized peripheral clonal expansion was found to be among the lowest, especially among CD8+ T cells. After ivuxolimab, CD8+ T cells had more expanded clones than CD4+ T cells on average. The antigen specificity of the clonally expanded peripheral T cells was not determined. At doses of 0.1 to 3.0 mg/kg, clonal expansion of both CD4+ and CD8+ T cells in blood was seen between baseline and week 6.

On this clone itself: Its antigen is still unknown. Qualities for individual bases were not recorded, and no much larger clone is one base off.

From cysteine to phenylalanine, the CDR3 is 16 amino acids long. Only CDR3 DNA remains: 48 bases, in frame from the first base. From a lookup of the germline V gene (reference sequence), CDR1 and CDR2 are LNHDA and SQIVND. V is cut by 6 bases and J by 5 bases, and the space between the germline ends is 19 bases. This specimen consisted of CD4+ or CD8+ T cells sorted from blood, obtained in a trial of the OX40 agonist ivuxolimab. This sequence was found in an adult with an advanced solid tumor such as melanoma, head and neck, liver or kidney cancer. The sequence links TRBV19 to TRBJ1-4; no D segment can be confidently identified. The DNA reads as follows: TGTGCCAGTAGCCGACGCTCGGCGGAAAAGAATGAAAAACTGTTTTTT. This sequence encodes CASSRRSAEKNEKLFF.